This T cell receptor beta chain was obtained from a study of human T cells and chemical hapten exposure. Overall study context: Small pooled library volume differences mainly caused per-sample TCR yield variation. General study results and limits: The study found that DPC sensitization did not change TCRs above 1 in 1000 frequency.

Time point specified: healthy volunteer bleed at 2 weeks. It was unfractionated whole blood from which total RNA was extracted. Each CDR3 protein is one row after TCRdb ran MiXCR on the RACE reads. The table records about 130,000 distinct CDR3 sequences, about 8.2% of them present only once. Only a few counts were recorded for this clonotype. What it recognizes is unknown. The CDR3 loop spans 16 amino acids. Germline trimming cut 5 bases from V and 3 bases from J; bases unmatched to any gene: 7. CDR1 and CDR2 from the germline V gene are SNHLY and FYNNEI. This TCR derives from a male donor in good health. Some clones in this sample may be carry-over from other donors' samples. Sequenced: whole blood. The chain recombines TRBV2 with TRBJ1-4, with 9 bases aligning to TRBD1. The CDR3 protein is CASSREQGAANEKLFF. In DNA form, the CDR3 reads TGTGCCAGCAGTCGAGAACAGGGGGCGGCTAATGAAAAACTGTTTTTT.